This is a list of T cell receptor beta chains from one sample in a study of cytomegalovirus exposure and HLA in healthy donors. Sequencing used immunoSEQ multiplex PCR; TCRdb keeps in-frame clones, though not all of them. The sample contains some 64,000 clones, less than 96% of which appear only once. The sequencing input was PBMCs. The source of these receptors is a woman aged 18-30 years in good health and CMV-seronegative. The CDR3 runs from the conserved cysteine through the conserved F or W. Each record gives: clone size, V gene, D gene, J gene, CDR3 DNA, CDR3 protein. A D gene is named only where the DNA matches it firmly. The size field is filled for only some rows; it gives once, few, many or a size class.

NA	TRBV5-1	NA	TRBJ1-2	TGCGCCAGCAGCTTGGGGTACGGAGGATCGGGCTACACCTTC	CASSLGYGGSGYTF
NA	TRBV7-2	NA	TRBJ1-2	TGTGCCAGCAGCCCTGGGCAGGGCAGGGGCTACACCTTC	CASSPGQGRGYTF
NA	TRBV9	TRBD2	TRBJ2-5	TGTGCCAGCAGCCCCCCCCGGGGAGGGCAAGAGACCCAGTACTTC	CASSPPRGGQETQYF
few	TRBV10-2	TRBD1	TRBJ2-7	TGCGCCAGCAGTGAGTCGGAGACAGGGGGCTACGAGCAGTACTTC	CASSESETGGYEQYF
NA	TRBV27	TRBD1	TRBJ1-5	TGTGCCAGCAGACCGACAGGGGAGGGCAATCAGCCCCAGCATTTT	CASRPTGEGNQPQHF
NA	TRBV7-9	NA	TRBJ1-1	TGTGCCAGCAGCTTAGCTTCGACGGGCACTGAAGCTTTCTTT	CASSLASTGTEAFF
NA	TRBV6-6	TRBD2	TRBJ2-2	TGTGCCAGCAGTTACTCGACTAGCTCTAGCGGGGAGCTGTTTTTT	CASSYSTSSSGELFF
once	TRBV30	TRBD1	TRBJ1-5	TGTGCCTGGACGGCGGACAGGGCAGGTCAGCCCCAGCATTTT	CAWTADRAGQPQHF
NA	TRBV7-9	NA	TRBJ1-2	TGTGCCAGCTCCCCCCCAGGGGCTTCGGGCTATGGCTACACCTTC	CASSPPGASGYGYTF
NA	TRBV2	NA	TRBJ1-2	TGTGCCACCCAAGACAGGCGAAGGTCGAACTATGGCTACACCTTC	CATQDRRRSNYGYTF
once	TRBV2	TRBD2	TRBJ2-7	TGTGCCAGCAGCCACAGCGGGAGAAGCTCCTACGAGCAGTACTTC	CASSHSGRSSYEQYF
NA	TRBV5-1	NA	TRBJ1-1	TGCGCCAGCAGCGGGGCAACAGTGGCTGAAGCTTTCTTT	CASSGATVAEAFF
NA	TRBV9	NA	TRBJ2-1	TGTGCCAGCAGCGTGCGACGGGAGAGCCTGTACAATGAGCAGTTCTTC	CASSVRRESLYNEQFF
NA	TRBV28	NA	TRBJ1-4	TGTGCCAGCAGTTTATGGTACAGGGAGCTCGACAGCCGGGAAAAACTGTTTTTT	CASSLWYRELDSREKLFF
NA	TRBV10-3	TRBD1	TRBJ2-7	TGTGCCATCAGTGAGGGGCAGGGGGCCCACGAGCAGTACTTC	CAISEGQGAHEQYF
NA	TRBV5-1	TRBD1	TRBJ1-5	TGCGCCAGCAGCCCCGGGACAGGGGGCATTGAGGGCAATCAGCCCCAGCATTTT	CASSPGTGGIEGNQPQHF
NA	TRBV27	NA	TRBJ2-3	TGTGCCAGCCCAACAAGGGACACGGCCGGCACAGATACGCAGTATTTT	CASPTRDTAGTDTQYF
NA	TRBV28	NA	TRBJ1-5	TGTGCCAGCAACTTGGGGATCAGGGCAATCAACCAGCCCCAGCATTTT	CASNLGIRAINQPQHF
once	TRBV6-5	NA	TRBJ1-2	TGTGCCAGCAGCACCCGCCGGAACTATGGCTACACCTTC	CASSTRRNYGYTF
NA	TRBV19	NA	TRBJ2-5	TGTGCCAGTAGTATTGCCGGGGGTTGGGAGACCCAGTACTTC	CASSIAGGWETQYF